A single sample gave rise to the 7 T cell receptor beta chains below, sequenced in a study of identical twins (dated by TCRdb to the mid-2010s). The receptor library was made with 5' RACE. Sequencing was carried out with an Illumina HiSeq 2000. TCRdb reanalyzed the raw reads on its own, using fastp at Q25 for trimming and MiXCR for clone calling, and kept in-frame beta chains. Each entry is one CDR3 protein sequence, shown with its most common DNA and genes. The sample table holds some 1,600,000 distinct CDR3 sequences, of which around 29% were seen once. Clones ranked in the top ten supply about 0.25% of the sample. Sequencing used cord blood. These receptor sequences come from a newborn girl in good health.

The V call is TRBV7-2, the J call TRBJ2-3, with TRBD2 identical over 13 bases. J gave up 4 bases and V 0 bases, and 1 base lay outside the gene matches. This CDR3 comprises 16 residues. Germline V gene data show CDR1 as SGHTA and CDR2 as FQGNSA. The CDR3 reads CASSLATSGGPDTQYF. CDR3 in DNA: TGTGCCAGCAGCTTAGCGACTAGCGGGGGGCCAGATACGCAGTATTTT.

The chain couples TRBV6-6 to TRBJ2-1, with D unresolved. There are 14 residues in the CDR3. From germline, CDR1 is MNHNY and CDR2 SVGAGI (reference sequence). Trimming removed 2 bases at V and 5 bases at J, with 10 bases between. The CDR3 region is CASSYSNSNNEQFF. For the CDR3, the DNA is TGTGCCAGCAGTTACAGTAACTCAAACAATGAGCAGTTCTTC.

The chain carries TRBV3-1 and TRBJ1-6, with 9 bases aligning to TRBD1. Germline assignment: CDR1 LGHDT and CDR2 YNNKEL (reference sequence). CDR3 length: 14 amino acids. V shed 1 base and J 9 bases; nucleotides not matched to a gene: 1. The CDR3 DNA is TGTGCCAGCAGCCAAGTGGACAGGGGTTCACCCCTCCACTTT. It codes for CASSQVDRGSPLHF.

The CDR3 sequence is CAGMGDRGYGYTF. The CDR3 DNA reads as TGTGCCGGGATGGGGGACAGGGGCTATGGCTACACCTTC. The chain employs TRBV2 and TRBJ1-2, with 10 positions matching TRBD1. The ends lost 11 bases at V and 4 bases at J; junction bases unmatched: 7. The CDR3 extends over 13 amino acids. CDR1 is SNHLY, CDR2 FYNNEI, per germline. The entire variable domain, with the rest obtained from reference TRBV2 and TRBJ1-2, is as follows: EPEVTQTPSHQVTQMGQEVILRCVPISNHLYFYWYRQILGQKVEFLVSFYNNEISEKSEIFDDQFSVERPDGSNFTLKIRSTKLEDSAMYFCAGMGDRGYGYTFGSGTRLTVV.

This clonotype has just a few counts. V gene TRBV6-1 combines with J gene TRBJ2-3; 8 nucleotides agree with TRBD2. V shed 3 bases and J 4 bases; nucleotides not matched to a gene: 3. This CDR3 is built from 14 residues. Per the germline V gene, CDR1 is MNHNS and CDR2 is SASEGT. CDR3 sequence (DNA): TGTGCCAGCAGTGACCGGGGGGGGTCAGATACGCAGTATTTT. Encoded protein: CASSDRGGSDTQYF.

V gene TRBV20-1 combines with J gene TRBJ2-3; either TRBD1 or TRBD2 may supply D (5 bases each). The CDR3 runs to 13 residues. Deletions cut 6 bases from V and 0 bases from J, with 10 bases between. Looked up from germline, CDR1 is DFQATT and CDR2 is SNEGSKA (reference sequence). The CDR3 DNA reads TGCAGTGCGGGAGACAGCAGCACAGATACGCAGTATTTT. Translated: CSAGDSSTDTQYF.

The chain uses TRBV3-1 and TRBJ1-2, with D maybe TRBD1 (5 bases). The CDR3 sequence is 14 residues long. The V and J ends lost 1 base and 3 bases respectively, with 9 bases between them. Germline CDR1 reads LGHDT; CDR2 reads YNNKEL (reference sequence). DNA of the CDR3: TGTGCCAGCAGCCAAGGCGTAGGGGACTATGGCTACACCTTC. As protein: CASSQGVGDYGYTF.